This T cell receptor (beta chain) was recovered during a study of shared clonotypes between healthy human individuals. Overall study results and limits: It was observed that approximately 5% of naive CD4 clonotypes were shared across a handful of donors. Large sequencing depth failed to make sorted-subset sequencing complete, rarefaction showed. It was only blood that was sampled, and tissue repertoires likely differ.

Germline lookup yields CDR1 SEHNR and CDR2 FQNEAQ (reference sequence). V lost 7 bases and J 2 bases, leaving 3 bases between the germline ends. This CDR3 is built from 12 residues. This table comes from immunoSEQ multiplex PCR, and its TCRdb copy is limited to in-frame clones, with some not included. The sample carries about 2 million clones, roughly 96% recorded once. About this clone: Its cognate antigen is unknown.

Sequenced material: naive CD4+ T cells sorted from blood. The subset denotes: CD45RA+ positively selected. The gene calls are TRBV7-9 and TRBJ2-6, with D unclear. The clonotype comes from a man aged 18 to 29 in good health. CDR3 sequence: CASTPGANVLTF. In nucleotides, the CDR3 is TGTGCCAGCACCCCTGGGGCCAACGTCCTGACTTTC.